This is a list of T cell receptor beta chains from one sample in a study of early stage breast cancer tumors. Using immunoSEQ multiplex PCR, the repertoire was profiled, and TCRdb retains in-frame clones only, with some absent. The sample lists tens of thousands of clones, roughly four fifths occurring once. The source material was blood. These receptors came from a person aged 35 to 50 with breast cancer. CDR3s include the opening cysteine and the closing phenylalanine or tryptophan. Clone size appears in some rows only: once, few, many, or a class for an expanded clone.

TRBV4-1 | few | CASSGSPSASYNEQFF
TRBV6-1 | - | CASTVSRTYNEQFF
TRBV9 | - | CASSVGGDPRGETQYF
TRBV5-1 | few | CASSFHYTSDQYF
TRBV19 | - | CASSHGLAGTDTQYF
TRBV7-2 | few | CASSLRGRGEKLFF
TRBV5-6 | - | CASSLLDDYNEQFF
TRBV7-9 | - | CASSFRGYTEAFF
TRBV5-4 | - | CASSTGTSGRAGTGELFF
TRBV28 | - | CASSLLHQETQYF
TRBV2 | - | CASSLKETQYF
TRBV13 | - | CASSLLGLVSYNEQFF
TRBV15 | - | CATSRGGNNEKLFF
TRBV4-3 | - | CASSQVGTTTGELFF
TRBV20-1 | - | CSAKLETQYF
TRBV2 | - | CASNWGGAEGYTF
TRBV11-2 | medium-sized | CASSSLAGTAPPEQYF
TRBV4-1 | - | CASSHPSGSYEQYF
TRBV27 | - | CASSPGPWGTEAFF
TRBV6-5 | few | CASSGQSNTGELFF
TRBV19 | - | CASSIYEGGAGGYTF
TRBV13 | - | CASSLRDGGPNEKLFF
TRBV4-2 | - | CASSPRGLDGADTQYF
TRBV7-8 | - | CASSLAAAVEQFF
TRBV10-3 | few | CAITPGTGTYEQYF
TRBV28 | - | CASSAGGQGTRETQYF
TRBV28 | - | CASSLRQQSSTDTQYF
TRBV2 | - | CASSIKESAGYTF
TRBV14 | - | CASSGRDFEKLFF
TRBV19 | few | CASRVASGSPDTQYF
TRBV11-2 | - | CASSLGLVGADTQYF
TRBV27 | - | CASLREGSDTQYF
TRBV15 | - | CATSLGDRNTIYF
TRBV18 | - | CASSPGTSNFHEQYF
TRBV2 | - | CASKPGQLRLNEQFF
TRBV7-3 | - | CASSFDTDTQYF
TRBV2 | - | CASSYSGRGTGELFF
TRBV5-8 | - | CASSDTRVGVTNQPQHF
TRBV4-3 | - | CASSQVWGTPPIYEQYF
TRBV28 | - | CASSFESYYGYTF
TRBV7-9 | - | CASSLEAEGGPQHF
TRBV10-3 | - | CAISGGGLGADYEQYF
TRBV7-2 | few | CASSEGQGVGEQYF
TRBV6-1 | - | CASSEQTGGGQPQHF
TRBV29-1 | - | CSGMGLAYEQYF
TRBV5-5 | - | CASSFSAGVDEQFF
TRBV4-2 | few | CASSQEGDVNEQFF
TRBV30 | - | CAWSVGLDDEQFF
TRBV5-1 | - | CASSLYGKNNEQFF
TRBV11-2 | - | CASSLVHEQFF
TRBV29-1 | - | CSVAASGSPDTQYF
TRBV5-1 | - | CASSLAGRAGTDTQYF
TRBV18 | - | CASSQSGNHEQYF
TRBV19 | - | CATWGQGWQPQHF
TRBV18 | - | CASSPQGGENQPQHF
TRBV19 | - | CASSGGFYGYTF
TRBV18 | - | CASSSTDTQYF